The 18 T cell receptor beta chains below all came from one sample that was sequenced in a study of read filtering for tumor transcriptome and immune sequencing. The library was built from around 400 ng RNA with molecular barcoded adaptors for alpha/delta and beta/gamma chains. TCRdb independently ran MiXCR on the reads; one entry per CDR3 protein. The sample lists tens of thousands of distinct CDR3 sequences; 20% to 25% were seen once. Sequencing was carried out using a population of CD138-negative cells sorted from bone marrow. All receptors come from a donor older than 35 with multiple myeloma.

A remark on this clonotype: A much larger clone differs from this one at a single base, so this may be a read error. Written as DNA, the CDR3 is TGTGCCAGCAGGTATCCGAGACTAGCCCCCGGTGAGCAGTTCTTC. It codes for CASRYPRLAPGEQFF. J is TRBJ2-1 and V is TRBV7-9, with 7 bases matching TRBD2. Germline loops: CDR1 SEHNR, CDR2 FQNEAQ (reference sequence). The CDR3 is made up of 15 amino acids. J gave up 9 bases and V 6 bases, and 14 bases lay outside the gene matches.

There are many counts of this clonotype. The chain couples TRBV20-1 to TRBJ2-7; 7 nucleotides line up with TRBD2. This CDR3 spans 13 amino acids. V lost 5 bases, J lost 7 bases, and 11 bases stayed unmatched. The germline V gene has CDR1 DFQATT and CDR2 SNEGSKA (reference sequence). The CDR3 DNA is TGCAGTGCTTCGGTGGGGGGGACGTCGGAGCAGTACTTC. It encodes CSASVGGTSEQYF.

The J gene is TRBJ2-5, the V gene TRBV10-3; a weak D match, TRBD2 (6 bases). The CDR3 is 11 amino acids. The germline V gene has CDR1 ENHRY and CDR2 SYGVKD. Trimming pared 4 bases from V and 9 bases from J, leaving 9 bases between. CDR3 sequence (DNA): TGTGCCATCAGTGGACCGGGGGCCCAGTACTTC. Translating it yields CAISGPGAQYF.

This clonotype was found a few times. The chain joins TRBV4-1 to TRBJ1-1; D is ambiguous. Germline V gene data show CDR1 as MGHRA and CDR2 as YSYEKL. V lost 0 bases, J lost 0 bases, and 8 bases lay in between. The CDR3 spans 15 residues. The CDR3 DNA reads TGCGCCAGCAGCCAAGATAACAACCTGAACACTGAAGCTTTCTTT. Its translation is CASSQDNNLNTEAFF.

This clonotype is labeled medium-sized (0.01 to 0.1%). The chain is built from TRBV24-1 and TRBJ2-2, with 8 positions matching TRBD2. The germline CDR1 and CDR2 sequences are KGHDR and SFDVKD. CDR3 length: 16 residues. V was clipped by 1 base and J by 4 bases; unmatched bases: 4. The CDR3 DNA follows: TGTGCCACCAGTGATTTTTTAGCGGGACCCACCGGGGAGCTGTTTTTT. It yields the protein CATSDFLAGPTGELFF.

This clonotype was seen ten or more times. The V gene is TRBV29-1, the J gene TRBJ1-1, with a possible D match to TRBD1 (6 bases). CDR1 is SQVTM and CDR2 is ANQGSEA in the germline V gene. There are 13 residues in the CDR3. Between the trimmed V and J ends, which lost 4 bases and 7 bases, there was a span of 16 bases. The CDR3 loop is CSVVRGQEYEAFF. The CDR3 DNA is TGCAGCGTTGTCCGGGGGCAGGAGTATGAAGCTTTCTTT.

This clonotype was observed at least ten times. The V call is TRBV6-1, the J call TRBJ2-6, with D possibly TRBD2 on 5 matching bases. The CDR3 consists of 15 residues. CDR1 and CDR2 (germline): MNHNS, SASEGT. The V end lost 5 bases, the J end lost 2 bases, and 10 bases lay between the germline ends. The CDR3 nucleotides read TGTGCCAGCAGTCCTGTGAGGGCTGGGGCCAACGTCCTGACTTTC. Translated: CASSPVRAGANVLTF.

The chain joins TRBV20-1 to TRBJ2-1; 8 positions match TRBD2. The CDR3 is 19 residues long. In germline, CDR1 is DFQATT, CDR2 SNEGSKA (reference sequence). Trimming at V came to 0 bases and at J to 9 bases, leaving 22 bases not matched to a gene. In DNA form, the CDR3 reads TGCAGTGCTAGAGATCTCAGGGCTAGCGGGTGCATTAGGTCGGGTGAGCAGTTCTTC. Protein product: CSARDLRASGCIRSGEQFF.

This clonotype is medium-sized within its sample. The CDR3 spells CSAPSRDRVYEQYF. The CDR3 DNA is TGCAGTGCTCCCAGCCGGGACAGGGTTTACGAGCAGTACTTC. The genes are TRBV20-1 and TRBJ2-7, with 9 bases that match TRBD1. CDR1 and CDR2 from the germline V gene are DFQATT and SNEGSKA (reference sequence). V lost 5 bases and J lost 4; bases outside the gene matches: 9. The length of the CDR3 is 14 residues.

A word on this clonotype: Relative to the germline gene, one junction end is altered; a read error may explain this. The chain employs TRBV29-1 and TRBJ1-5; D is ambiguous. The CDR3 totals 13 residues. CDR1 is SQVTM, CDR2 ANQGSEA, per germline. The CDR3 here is CSVGRAGNQPRHF. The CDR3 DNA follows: TGCAGCGTTGGGAGAGCGGGCAATCAGCCCCGGCATTTT.

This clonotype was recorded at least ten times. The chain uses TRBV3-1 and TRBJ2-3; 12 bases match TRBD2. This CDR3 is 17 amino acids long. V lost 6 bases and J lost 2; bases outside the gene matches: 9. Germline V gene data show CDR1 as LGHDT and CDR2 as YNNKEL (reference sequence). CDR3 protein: CASSPGLAGTTTDTQYF. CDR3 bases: TGTGCCAGCAGTCCCGGACTAGCGGGGACGACCACAGATACGCAGTATTTT.

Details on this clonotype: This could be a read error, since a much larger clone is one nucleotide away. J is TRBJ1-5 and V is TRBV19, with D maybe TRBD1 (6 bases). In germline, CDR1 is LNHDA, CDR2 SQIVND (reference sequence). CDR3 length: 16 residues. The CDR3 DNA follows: TGTGTCAGTAGTATCGCAGGGGAGCGTCTGAGTCAGCCCCAGCATTTT. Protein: CVSSIAGERLSQPQHF.

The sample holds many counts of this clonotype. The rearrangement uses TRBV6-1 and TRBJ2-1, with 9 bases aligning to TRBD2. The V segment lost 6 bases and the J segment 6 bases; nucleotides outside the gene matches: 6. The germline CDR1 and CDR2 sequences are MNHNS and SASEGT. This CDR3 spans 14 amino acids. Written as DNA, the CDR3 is TGTGCCAGCAGGTTACTAGCGGGCGGCAATGAGCAGTTCTTC. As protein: CASRLLAGGNEQFF.

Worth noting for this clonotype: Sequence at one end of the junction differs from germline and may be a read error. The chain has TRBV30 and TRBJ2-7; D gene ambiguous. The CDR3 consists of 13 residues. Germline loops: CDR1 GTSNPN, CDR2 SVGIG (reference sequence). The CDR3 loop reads CSWSVECPSEQYF. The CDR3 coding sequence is TGTTCCTGGAGTGTAGAGTGCCCCAGCGAGCAGTACTTC.

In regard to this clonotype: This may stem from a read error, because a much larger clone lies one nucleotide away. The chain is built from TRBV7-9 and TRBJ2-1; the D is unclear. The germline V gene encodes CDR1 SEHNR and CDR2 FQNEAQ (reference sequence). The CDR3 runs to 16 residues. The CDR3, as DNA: TGTGCCAGCGGCTTAGAAATCGTCGTCTCCTACAATGAGCAGTTCTTC. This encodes CASGLEIVVSYNEQFF.

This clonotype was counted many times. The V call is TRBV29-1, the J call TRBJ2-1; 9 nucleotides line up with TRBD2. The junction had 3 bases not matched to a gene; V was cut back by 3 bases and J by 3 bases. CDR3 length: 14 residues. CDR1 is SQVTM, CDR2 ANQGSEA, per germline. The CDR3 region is CSVDSSGIYNEQFF. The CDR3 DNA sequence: TGCAGCGTTGACTCTAGCGGGATCTACAATGAGCAGTTCTTC.

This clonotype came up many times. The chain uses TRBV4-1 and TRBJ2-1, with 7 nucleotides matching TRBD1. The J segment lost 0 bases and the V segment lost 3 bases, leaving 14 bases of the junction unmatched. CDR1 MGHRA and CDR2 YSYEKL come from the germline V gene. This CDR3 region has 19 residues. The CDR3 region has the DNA TGCGCCAGCAGCCACCCGGGCACCCGACAGGGAAGCTCCTACAATGAGCAGTTCTTC. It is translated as CASSHPGTRQGSSYNEQFF.

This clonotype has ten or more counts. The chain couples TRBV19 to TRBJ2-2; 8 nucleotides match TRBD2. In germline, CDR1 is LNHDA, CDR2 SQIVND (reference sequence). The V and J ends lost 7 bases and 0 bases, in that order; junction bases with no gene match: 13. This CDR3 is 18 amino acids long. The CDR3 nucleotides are TGTGCCAGTAAGGCGTGGCGGGAGGCTCTCGCGAACACCGGGGAGCTGTTTTTT. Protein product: CASKAWREALANTGELFF.